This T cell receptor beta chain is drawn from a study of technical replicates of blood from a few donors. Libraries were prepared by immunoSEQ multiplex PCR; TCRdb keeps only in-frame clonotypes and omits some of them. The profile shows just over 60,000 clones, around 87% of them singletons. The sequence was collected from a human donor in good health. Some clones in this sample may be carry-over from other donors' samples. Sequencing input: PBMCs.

The CDR3 DNA reads TGTGCCACCGAATGGGGGACTCTCGGCTATGGCTACACCTTC. Translating it yields CATEWGTLGYGYTF. V is TRBV2 and J is TRBJ1-2; a weak D match, TRBD1 (5 bases). The CDR3 totals 14 residues. Germline assignment: CDR1 SNHLY and CDR2 FYNNEI. Trimming removed 10 bases from V and 4 bases from J, with 19 bases in between.